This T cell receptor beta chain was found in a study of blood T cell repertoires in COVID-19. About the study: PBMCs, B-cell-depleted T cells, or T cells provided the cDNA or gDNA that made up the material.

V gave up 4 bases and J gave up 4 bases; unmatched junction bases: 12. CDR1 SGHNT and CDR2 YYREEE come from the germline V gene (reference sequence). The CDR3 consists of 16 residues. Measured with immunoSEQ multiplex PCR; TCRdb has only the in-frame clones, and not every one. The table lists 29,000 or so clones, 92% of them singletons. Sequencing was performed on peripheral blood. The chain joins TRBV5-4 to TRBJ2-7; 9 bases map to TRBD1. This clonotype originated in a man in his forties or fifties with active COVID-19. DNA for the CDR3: TGTGCCAGCAGCCCACCGGCTACAGGGGGCTCGTACGAGCAGTACTTC. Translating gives CASSPPATGGSYEQYF.